Following are 19 T cell receptor beta chains from one sample sequenced in a study of PD-L1 blockade in urothelial cancer (dated by TCRdb to 2015 to 2018). The method behind the library was the immunoSEQ multiplex PCR assay. Drawn from immuneACCESS, this table holds only the in-frame rearrangements with V and J called that TCRdb kept. Clones are partly lost; checked studies trace under half to an unresolved V gene and leave the rest unexplained. The sample data list 40,000 to 55,000 clones, and about 80% of these were observed just once. Roughly 5% of the sample is in the top ten clones. The specimen was PBMCs, collected around atezolizumab (anti-PD-L1) treatment. Source of these receptors: a man aged 35-49 years with urothelial cancer.

This chain connects TRBV6-6 to TRBJ2-1; TRBD2 matches 11 bases. Trimming cost V 6 bases and J 4 bases; bases outside gene matches: 5. The CDR3 is 15 amino acids. Looked up from germline, CDR1 is MNHNY and CDR2 is SVGAGI (reference sequence). CDR3 coding DNA: TGTGCCAGCAGCCCGACTAGCGGGGTATACAATGAGCAGTTCTTC. It is translated as CASSPTSGVYNEQFF.

Comment on this clone: This sample includes further DNA sequences coding for the same CDR3. This chain links TRBV5-1 with TRBJ1-4; 9 nucleotides agree with TRBD1. CDR1 and CDR2 (germline): SGHRS, YFSETQ. The junction had 5 bases not matched to a gene; V was cut back by 3 bases and J by 8 bases. This CDR3 contains 14 residues. The CDR3 spells CASSSGQGGEKLFF. Here the CDR3 DNA reads TGCGCCAGCAGCTCGGGACAGGGAGGCGAAAAACTGTTTTTT.

As to this clone: Within the sample, other DNA sequences also encode this same CDR3. V and J are TRBV19 and TRBJ1-1; D gene unclear. Trimming left V 3 bases short and J 1 base short, with 9 bases between. The CDR3 sequence is 14 residues long. The V gene's germline CDR1 is LNHDA and CDR2 SQIVND (reference sequence). This CDR3 is CASSIGRGNTEAFF. In nucleotides, the CDR3 is TGTGCCAGTAGTATTGGGCGGGGGAACACTGAAGCTTTCTTT.

The chain joins TRBV7-2 to TRBJ2-6; TRBD1 agrees at 8 bases. The CDR3 extends over 16 amino acids. Per germline, CDR1 SGHTA and CDR2 FQGNSA. Trimming took 6 bases from V and 0 from J; bases not matched to a gene: 4. The CDR3 spells CASSPQGASGANVLTF. DNA of the CDR3: TGTGCCAGCAGTCCTCAGGGGGCCTCTGGGGCCAACGTCCTGACTTTC.

This sequence joins TRBV6-5 and TRBJ1-1, with TRBD1 as a possible D gene (5 bases). The ends were cut back, 2 bases at V and 6 bases at J, with 7 bases in the middle. The length of the CDR3 is 12 residues. CDR1 is MNHEY and CDR2 is SVGAGI in the germline V gene. CDR3 residues: CASSYRGAEAFF. In DNA, the CDR3 is TGTGCCAGCAGTTACAGGGGCGCTGAAGCTTTCTTT.

This rearrangement joins TRBV5-1 to TRBJ1-1; 8 bases match TRBD1. Per germline, CDR1 SGHRS and CDR2 YFSETQ. After removal of 5 bases from V and 1 base from J, the junction contained 4 bases not matched to a gene. This CDR3 has 14 residues. CDR3 amino acids: CASSSGTGNTEAFF. CDR3 sequence (DNA): TGCGCCAGCAGTTCCGGGACAGGGAACACTGAAGCTTTCTTT.

J is TRBJ1-1 and V is TRBV16, with D perhaps TRBD1 (5 bases). The length of the CDR3 is 15 residues. V lost 4 bases, J lost 1 base, and 13 bases lay in between. Germline CDR1 and CDR2: KGHSY and FQNENV. CDR3 DNA: TGTGCCAGCAGCCCCCCGGGACTTAGGAACACTGAAGCTTTCTTT. Its translation is CASSPPGLRNTEAFF.

This sequence joins TRBV10-3 and TRBJ1-1, with 11 bases that match TRBD1. Trimming took 3 bases from V and 4 from J; bases not matched to a gene: 7. Germline values: CDR1 ENHRY, CDR2 SYGVKD. CDR3 size: 16 residues. The CDR3 loop is CAISDLDRGRGTEAFF. The CDR3 nucleotides are TGTGCCATCAGTGACCTGGACAGGGGGCGAGGCACTGAAGCTTTCTTT.

The chain employs TRBV28 and TRBJ2-5, with TRBD1 matching over 7 bases. CDR3 length: 15 residues. Germline CDR1 MDHEN, CDR2 SYDVKM. V shed 6 bases and J 7 bases; nucleotides not matched to a gene: 14. The CDR3 nucleotides read TGTGCCAGCAGGGGCACAGGGGCTGGGCGTGGGACCCAGTACTTC. Its protein product is CASRGTGAGRGTQYF.

The rearrangement uses TRBV5-4 and TRBJ1-2, with a possible D match to TRBD1 (5 bases). From germline, CDR1 is SGHNT and CDR2 YYREEE (reference sequence). The CDR3 runs to 14 residues. V lost 2 bases and J 8 bases, leaving 16 bases between the germline ends. The CDR3 DNA follows: TGTGCCAGCAGCTTCACAGGCGCGGGGAAAGGCTACACCTTC. Its translation: CASSFTGAGKGYTF.

This sequence joins TRBV28 and TRBJ1-1; 12 bases fit TRBD1. J lost 5 bases, V lost 7 bases, and 14 bases had no gene match. This CDR3 region has 17 residues. Germline V lookup: CDR1 MDHEN, CDR2 SYDVKM. CDR3 bases: TGTGCCAGCACCCCCTTCGGGACAGGGGGCCGTATGACTGAAGCTTTCTTT. Its protein is CASTPFGTGGRMTEAFF.

The chain links TRBV28 to TRBJ1-3, with D uncertain. The CDR3 covers 14 residues. V gave up 3 bases and J gave up 2 bases, with 8 bases separating them. Germline V gene lookup returns CDR1 MDHEN and CDR2 SYDVKM. CDR3 region: CASSFPSAGNTIYF. The CDR3 DNA sequence: TGTGCCAGCAGTTTCCCCAGCGCTGGAAACACCATATATTTT. The full variable domain, with the rest looked up from reference TRBV28 and TRBJ1-3, is DVKVTQSSRYLVKRTGEKVFLECVQDMDHENMFWYRQDPGLGLRLIYFSYDVKMKEKGDIPEGYSVSREKKERFSLILESASTNQTSMYLCASSFPSAGNTIYFGEGSWLTVV.

V usage is TRBV4-3 and J usage is TRBJ2-7; 7 bases are shared with TRBD2. Germline loops: CDR1 LGHNA, CDR2 YSLEER. The junction had 9 bases not matched to a gene; V was cut back by 1 base and J by 0 bases. The CDR3 is 17 amino acids. The CDR3 loop is CASSQAYKERGSYEQYF. The CDR3 DNA follows: TGCGCCAGCAGCCAAGCGTACAAGGAGCGGGGCTCCTACGAGCAGTACTTC.

The chain combines TRBV5-4 with TRBJ2-7; TRBD1 matches at 9 bases. V was clipped by 4 bases and J by 0 bases; unmatched bases: 5. Germline CDR1 is SGHNT and CDR2 is YYREEE (reference sequence). This CDR3 has 15 residues. The DNA of the CDR3 is TGTGCCAGCAGCCTGGGACAGGGCCTCTCCTACGAGCAGTACTTC. This codes for CASSLGQGLSYEQYF. Combining the CDR3 with reference TRBV5-4 and TRBJ2-7 gives the whole variable domain ETGVTQSPTHLIKTRGQQVTLRCSSQSGHNTVSWYQQALGQGPQFIFQYYREEENGRGNFPPRFSGLQFPNYSSELNVNALELDDSALYLCASSLGQGLSYEQYFGPGTRLTVT.

This rearrangement joins TRBV4-3 to TRBJ2-1; D perhaps matches TRBD2 (5 bases). Germline V CDR1 and CDR2: LGHNA, YSLEER. V dropped 0 bases and J dropped 5 bases, with 5 bases sitting between them. CDR3 length: 13 amino acids. CDR3 nucleotides: TGCGCCAGCAGCCAAGACGGGGACAATGAGCAGTTCTTC. Translated, it gives CASSQDGDNEQFF.

V and J are TRBV11-2 and TRBJ2-5, with 10 bases that match TRBD1. Per the germline V gene, CDR1 is SGHAT and CDR2 is FQNNGV. The CDR3 contains 18 residues. Trimming at V came to 2 bases and at J to 4 bases, leaving 13 bases not matched to a gene. This CDR3 reads CASSLPRTRTGGRETQYF. CDR3 DNA: TGTGCCAGCAGCTTACCCCGTACAAGGACAGGGGGTCGAGAGACCCAGTACTTC. Looking up the rest from reference TRBV11-2 and TRBJ2-5 gives the full variable domain: EAGVAQSPRYKIIEKRQSVAFWCNPISGHATLYWYQQILGQGPKLLIQFQNNGVVDDSQLPKDRFSAERLKGVDSTLKIQPAKLEDSAVYLCASSLPRTRTGGRETQYFGPGTRLLVL.

The V gene is TRBV5-1, the J gene TRBJ2-3; perhaps TRBD2 as D (5 bases). Between the trimmed V and J ends, which lost 4 bases and 3 bases, there was a span of 12 bases. From germline, CDR1 is SGHRS and CDR2 YFSETQ. This CDR3 spans 14 amino acids. The CDR3 bases are TGCGCCAGCAGCCGGCTAAGCGGTACAGATACGCAGTATTTT. Encoded protein: CASSRLSGTDTQYF.

This chain links TRBV29-1 with TRBJ2-7; TRBD1 matches at 10 bases. This CDR3 is 13 amino acids long. Germline V gives CDR1 SQVTM, CDR2 ANQGSEA. The V and J ends lost 3 bases and 5 bases, in that order; junction bases with no gene match: 4. As DNA, the CDR3 is TGCAGCGTTGACCGGGACAGGGGTAACGAGCAGTACTTC. It codes for CSVDRDRGNEQYF.

The V gene is TRBV2, the J gene TRBJ2-3; 10 nucleotides agree with TRBD2. The CDR3 spans 14 residues. Trimming removed 6 bases from V and 3 bases from J; junction bases left unmatched: 3. The germline V gene has CDR1 SNHLY and CDR2 FYNNEI. CDR3 DNA: TGTGCCAGCAGCCAGACTAGCGGGACAGATACGCAGTATTTT. It yields the protein CASSQTSGTDTQYF.